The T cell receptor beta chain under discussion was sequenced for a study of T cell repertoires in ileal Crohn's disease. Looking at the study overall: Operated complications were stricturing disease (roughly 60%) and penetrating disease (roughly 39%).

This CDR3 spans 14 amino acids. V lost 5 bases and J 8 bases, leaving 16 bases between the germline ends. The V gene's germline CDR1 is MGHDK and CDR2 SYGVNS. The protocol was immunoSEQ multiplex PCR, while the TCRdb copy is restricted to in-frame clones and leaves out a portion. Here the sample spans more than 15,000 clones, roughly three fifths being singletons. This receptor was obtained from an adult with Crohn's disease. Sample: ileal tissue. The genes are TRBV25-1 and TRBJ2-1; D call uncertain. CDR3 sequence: CASSPGGSRDEQFF. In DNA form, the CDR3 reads TGTGCCAGCAGTCCTGGCGGATCACGGGATGAGCAGTTCTTC.